This TCR beta chain was identified during a study of control samples from healthy donors and cancer patients. The V end was cut by 1 base, the J end by 2 bases, with 4 bases between. Germline V gene data show CDR1 as LGHNA and CDR2 as YNFKEQ. CDR3 size: 13 residues. Method: immunoSEQ multiplex PCR; TCRdb's copy keeps in-frame clones and lacks some. The sample totals about 210,000 clones. The sequencing input was blood. V usage is TRBV4-2 and J usage is TRBJ2-3; D call uncertain. The sequence came from a woman aged 25 to 45 in good health. CDR3 region: CASSQGTTDTQYF. The CDR3 coding sequence is TGTGCCAGCAGCCAAGGAACCACAGATACGCAGTATTTT.